The text below deals with one TCR beta chain. This clonotype has just a few counts. It has no known antigen specificity. Base qualities are missing; no much larger clone stands one base away. These data originate in a study of T-cell memory formation after mild COVID-19 (dated by TCRdb to about 2021). Looking at the study overall: TCR sequence clusters from the two donors were largely donor specific. In two donors, T-cell clones that expanded and contracted after mild COVID-19 were followed by sequencing TCRalpha and TCRbeta repertoires longitudinally. The cohort comprised two young, previously healthy adult volunteers, one female and one male.

The germline V gene yields MGHRA for CDR1 and YSYEKL for CDR2. The germline V and J ends show losses of 3 bases and 5 bases respectively, and no gene match explains 9 bases of the junction. The CDR3 runs 15 residues from the cysteine to the phenylalanine. Of the read, only the CDR3 DNA is kept; its 45 bases are in frame from base 1. TCRdb names Illumina NovaSeq 6000 as the instrument used. TCRalpha and TCRbeta cDNA libraries were constructed by 5'RACE with constant-segment primers, with sample barcodes and unique molecular identifiers being introduced. Trizol reagent was used to extract RNA from every sample. Amplification of the libraries took two PCR steps, and the second step added a second sample barcode plus Illumina TruSeq adapters. The libraries were sequenced on an Illumina NovaSeq using 2 x 150 bp paired-end reads. Turning to the authors' computational methods: Demultiplexing of reads and collapsing into UMI-guided consensus sequences were performed with migec v1.2.7. Using mixcr v2.1.11, UMI consensuses were aligned to TRA and TRB V and J templates and then assembled into clonotypes. A clonotype was counted as expanded or contracted only when both edgeR and NoisET called the clonotype significant, with the noise models trained on biological replicates. For edgeR calls, the cutoffs were a false discovery rate-adjusted p below 0.01 and a log2 fold-change threshold of 1. As an exploratory analysis of dynamics, max-normalized trajectories of the 1000 most abundant clonotypes were examined by PCA with hierarchical clustering. Separately sequenced CD4+ and CD8+ repertoires were used to assign the CD4 or CD8 phenotype of responding clones. Using fastp trimming at Q25 and MiXCR clonotype assembly, TCRdb reanalyzed the public sequencing data and kept in-frame beta chains. Each entry is one CDR3 protein sequence, shown with its most common DNA and genes. The V and J calls and clone size are TCRdb's, not the authors'. The sample includes 450,000 to 700,000 distinct CDR3 sequences, with about 20% observed a single time. The ten largest clones represent around 12% of the sample.

Beyond this particular receptor, the publication reports: Contracting CD4+ clones were located mainly in the CM and EM memory subsets, whereas CD8+ clones were found to be enriched in EMRA. Clones contracting from day 15 to 85 had balanced CD4/CD8 phenotypes, while a second wave expanding from day 15 to 37 was biased towards CD4+. The study covered only a couple of mild cases, and larger cohorts including severe cases with pre-infection samples were considered necessary. SARS-CoV-2 specificity was not confirmed for the second-wave clones peaking on day 37. The detection of some responding clones in pre-infection memory suggests that pre-existing cross-reactive memory T cells joined the SARS-CoV-2 response.

Ficoll-Paque density gradient centrifugation was used to isolate PBMCs. What was sequenced was PBMCs or a T cell subset sorted from them (not recorded which). This clonotype was obtained from an adult woman who had mild COVID-19 (a few samples of this study predate the infection). The sample titles of this study are shuffled in the database, so cell type and time point are left out; the donor was told from shared clones. Recombination connected TRBV4-1 to TRBJ2-5; 7 of the junction bases match TRBD2. The CDR3 reads CASSHPARGGETQYF. The DNA is as follows: TGCGCCAGCAGCCACCCGGCGAGGGGAGGGGAGACCCAGTACTTC.